This T cell receptor beta chain originates from a study of T cell repertoires in cytomegalovirus infection. Via MiXCR, TCRdb re-called the reads, giving one row per CDR3 protein. The sample holds about 900,000 distinct CDR3 sequences, around 32% seen once. Details on this clonotype: Antigen specificity is unknown. This may arise from a read error, as a much more abundant clone is one base away.

V dropped 5 bases and J dropped 10 bases, with 35 bases sitting between them. The CDR3 has 19 amino acids. Germline loops: CDR1 MNHNS, CDR2 SASEGT. The sequences come from cultured CD8+ T cells from PBMCs, collected from culture after CMV antigen stimulation. The clonotype was recovered from a human donor in good health (CMV status not recorded). Some clones in this sample may be carry-over from other donors' samples. The chain joins TRBV6-1 to TRBJ1-1; possible D gene TRBD1, 5 bases. This CDR3 is CASSYVGRLERWGYAGAFF. The CDR3 DNA reads TGTGCCAGCAGTTACGTCGGGCGGTTAGAGCGTTGGGGGTACGCTGGAGCTTTCTTT.